This is a list of T cell receptor beta chains from one sample in a study of blood T cell repertoires in COVID-19. TCRdb's table, derived via immunoSEQ multiplex PCR, lists solely in-frame clones and lacks some. Here the sample spans around 250,000 clones, nearly 90% being singletons. The sequencing sample was made of peripheral blood. The receptor source for this set is a woman aged 60-75 years with COVID-19, enrolled during active disease. The CDR3 runs from the conserved cysteine through the conserved F or W. D genes are given only for firm matches. Expanded clones get a size class; other rows say once, few or many, or leave the size out.

>.|TRBJ2-3|TRBV7-9|TRBD2
CASSLDTAGGSTDTQYF
TGTGCCAGCAGCTTAGACACGGCGGGGGGCAGCACAGATACGCAGTATTTT
>.|TRBJ1-4|TRBV10-3|.
CAISDGGRDINEKLFF
TGTGCCATCAGTGATGGAGGACGGGATATTAATGAAAAACTGTTTTTT
>.|TRBJ1-2|TRBV19|.
CASSYDRNYGYTF
TGTGCCAGTAGTTACGACAGAAACTATGGCTACACCTTC
>once|TRBJ1-2|TRBV16|.
CASSQLAVNGYTF
TGTGCCAGCAGCCAATTGGCAGTGAATGGCTACACCTTC
>.|TRBJ1-1|TRBV5-1|TRBD1
CASSSADRDGNTEAFF
TGCGCCAGCAGCTCCGCGGACAGGGACGGGAACACTGAAGCTTTCTTT
>once|TRBJ2-5|TRBV6-1|.
CASSDGGTQYF
TGTGCCAGCAGTGACGGGGGGACCCAGTACTTC
>.|TRBJ1-3|TRBV12-3/TRBV12-4|.
CASSVQGTTIYF
TGTGCCAGCAGTGTACAGGGTACCACCATATATTTT
>.|TRBJ2-2|TRBV19|TRBD1
CASEGGTGLAGELFF
TGTGCCAGTGAGGGGGGGACAGGGCTTGCCGGGGAGCTGTTTTTT
>.|TRBJ2-7|TRBV6-1|.
CASSEQGSTYEQYF
TGTGCCAGCAGTGAGCAGGGTTCCACCTACGAGCAGTACTTC
>.|TRBJ2-2|TRBV5-1|TRBD2
CASSLEARWLAGGSPNTGELFF
TGCGCCAGCAGCTTGGAGGCGAGATGGCTAGCGGGGGGGTCCCCGAACACCGGGGAGCTGTTTTTT
>.|TRBJ1-1|TRBV7-9|TRBD1
CASSSWTGGAEAFF
TGTGCCAGCAGCTCCTGGACAGGGGGCGCTGAAGCTTTCTTT
>.|TRBJ1-5|TRBV5-6|TRBD1
CASSLGQGGQPQHF
TGTGCCAGCAGCCTAGGACAGGGTGGTCAGCCCCAGCATTTT
>few|TRBJ2-7|TRBV6-5|.
CASSYVNEQYF
TGTGCCAGCAGTTACGTAAACGAGCAGTACTTC
>.|TRBJ1-5|TRBV30|TRBD1
CAWGTGVGQPQHF
TGTGCCTGGGGGACAGGGGTAGGTCAGCCCCAGCATTTT
>few|TRBJ1-1|TRBV6-5|.
CASSYSRLQDTEAFF
TGTGCCAGCAGTTACTCGCGTTTGCAGGACACTGAAGCTTTCTTT
>once|TRBJ1-1|TRBV6-5|.
CASSSPGVSTEAFF
TGTGCCAGCAGTTCACCCGGGGTCTCGACTGAAGCTTTCTTT
>.|TRBJ1-5|TRBV19|.
CASSPGHNSNQPQHF
TGTGCCAGTAGTCCAGGACACAATAGCAATCAGCCCCAGCATTTT
>.|TRBJ1-5|TRBV4-2|.
CASSQDRGANQPQHF
TGTGCCAGCAGCCAAGACAGGGGAGCCAATCAGCCCCAGCATTTT
>.|TRBJ2-1|TRBV4-3|.
CASSSNGGQGDEQFF
TGCGCCAGCAGCTCTAACGGGGGCCAGGGGGATGAACAGTTCTTC
>.|TRBJ1-1|TRBV6-5|.
CASSYYREGNTEAFF
TGTGCCAGCAGTTACTACAGGGAGGGCAACACTGAAGCTTTCTTT
>.|TRBJ2-5|TRBV7-2|TRBD1
CASSPPGQGQETQYF
TGTGCCAGCAGCCCCCCGGGACAGGGGCAAGAGACCCAGTACTTC
>.|TRBJ1-2|TRBV7-2|TRBD1
CASSPGDRAGGYTF
TGTGCCAGCAGCCCAGGGGACAGGGCTGGTGGCTACACCTTC
>.|TRBJ2-5|TRBV28|.
CASSLLGEGTQYF
TGTGCCAGCAGTTTATTGGGAGAGGGGACCCAGTACTTC
>.|TRBJ2-7|TRBV7-9|TRBD1
CASSTRQGMLYEQYF
TGTGCCAGCAGCACCCGACAGGGTATGCTGTACGAGCAGTACTTC
>.|TRBJ1-1|TRBV4-3|TRBD1
CASSLSRTGGTEAFF
TGCGCCAGCAGCCTCTCCCGGACAGGGGGCACTGAAGCTTTCTTT
>.|TRBJ1-1|TRBV28|.
CASRGANTEAFF
TGTGCCAGCAGGGGGGCGAACACTGAAGCTTTCTTT
>.|TRBJ2-5|TRBV6-5|TRBD2
CASSPQRGSETQYF
TGTGCCAGCAGCCCCCAGCGGGGGTCAGAGACCCAGTACTTC
>.|TRBJ1-2|TRBV4-2|TRBD1
CASSPVLQGAGYGYTF
TGTGCCAGCAGCCCCGTCCTACAGGGGGCTGGCTATGGCTACACCTTC
>.|TRBJ1-6|TRBV6-5|TRBD1
CASSYSTGRTPLHF
TGTGCCAGCAGTTACTCGACAGGGAGGACACCCCTCCACTTT
>.|TRBJ2-7|TRBV6-5|TRBD1
CASSYSSGTGGYEQYF
TGTGCCAGCAGTTACTCGAGCGGGACAGGGGGTTACGAGCAGTACTTC
>.|TRBJ1-2|TRBV30|.
CAWRSQGHGYTF
TGTGCCTGGAGATCACAGGGTCATGGCTACACCTTC
>.|TRBJ1-1|TRBV3-1/TRBV3-2|TRBD1
CARKRQGGVLTTEAFF
TGTGCCAGGAAAAGACAGGGCGGAGTCTTAACGACTGAAGCTTTCTTT
>.|TRBJ2-3|TRBV6-2/TRBV6-3|.
CASSRWPTDTQYF
TGTGCCAGCAGCCGTTGGCCCACAGATACGCAGTATTTT
>.|TRBJ1-1|TRBV6-5|.
CASSPPGGNTEAFF
TGTGCCAGCAGCCCCCCGGGGGGGAACACTGAAGCTTTCTTT
>.|TRBJ2-3|TRBV2|.
CASSVMRSTDTQYF
TGTGCCAGCAGTGTAATGAGGAGCACAGATACGCAGTATTTT
>once|TRBJ1-4|TRBV15|TRBD1
CATSIDRGQGEKLFF
TGTGCCACCAGCATAGACAGGGGCCAGGGAGAAAAACTGTTTTTT
>few|TRBJ1-4|TRBV10-3|.
CAISEAGQGEKLFF
TGTGCCATCAGTGAGGCAGGGCAGGGGGAAAAACTGTTTTTT
>few|TRBJ1-1|TRBV13|TRBD1
CASSPKDRGDTEAFF
TGTGCCAGCAGCCCGAAGGACAGGGGTGACACTGAAGCTTTCTTT
>.|TRBJ1-2|TRBV21-1|.
CASSKGYSNYGYTF
TGTGCCAGCAGCAAAGGTTACTCTAACTATGGCTACACCTTC
>.|TRBJ2-7|TRBV15|TRBD1
CATSRGGQGSYEQYF
TGTGCCACCAGCAGAGGGGGACAGGGGTCCTACGAGCAGTACTTC
>.|TRBJ1-6|TRBV7-9|TRBD1
CASSRSTGKGSPLHF
TGTGCCAGCAGCCGATCGACAGGGAAGGGCTCACCCCTCCACTTT
>.|TRBJ2-1|TRBV6-5|TRBD1
CASSYEGTGYNEQFF
TGTGCCAGCAGTTACGAAGGGACAGGATACAATGAGCAGTTCTTC
>.|TRBJ1-6|TRBV2|.
CASSGSTSYNSPLHF
TGTGCCAGCAGTGGGTCCACATCCTATAATTCACCCCTCCACTTT
>.|TRBJ1-1|TRBV3-1/TRBV3-2|.
CASSRLLQGGTEAFF
TGTGCCAGCAGCCGACTTTTGCAGGGAGGCACTGAAGCTTTCTTT
>.|TRBJ1-1|TRBV27|.
CASSFGGNTEAFF
TGTGCCAGCAGTTTTGGTGGCAACACTGAAGCTTTCTTT
>.|TRBJ1-1|TRBV10-3|.
CAISAETNTEAFF
TGTGCCATCAGTGCCGAGACAAACACTGAAGCTTTCTTT
>.|TRBJ1-6|TRBV9|TRBD1
CASSATGGAGSPLHF
TGTGCCAGCAGCGCTACAGGGGGCGCCGGTTCACCCCTCCACTTT
>.|TRBJ1-2|TRBV9|TRBD1
CASSVGQGDYGYTF
TGTGCCAGCAGCGTAGGACAGGGAGACTATGGCTACACCTTC
>.|TRBJ1-1|TRBV7-9|.
CASSSPGHLGLKAFF
TGTGCCAGCAGCTCCCCGGGACACCTAGGCTTGAAGGCTTTCTTT
>.|TRBJ1-2|TRBV9|TRBD1
CASSLSGTESSYTF
TGTGCCAGCAGTTTATCCGGGACAGAAAGCAGCTACACCTTC
>.|TRBJ2-7|TRBV11-2|TRBD1
CASHRDRVGYEQYF
TGTGCCAGCCACCGGGACAGGGTAGGCTACGAGCAGTACTTC
>.|TRBJ1-5|TRBV5-8|TRBD1
CASSLTGAFNQPQHF
TGTGCCAGCAGCTTGACAGGGGCCTTCAATCAGCCCCAGCATTTT
>.|TRBJ2-3|TRBV7-2|TRBD2
CASMRVAGTDTQYF
TGTGCCAGCATGCGCGTAGCGGGAACAGATACGCAGTATTTT
>.|TRBJ2-3|TRBV11-2|.
CASSLGGLGVGPDTQYF
TGTGCCAGCAGCTTAGGGGGGCTAGGAGTGGGCCCGGATACGCAGTATTTT